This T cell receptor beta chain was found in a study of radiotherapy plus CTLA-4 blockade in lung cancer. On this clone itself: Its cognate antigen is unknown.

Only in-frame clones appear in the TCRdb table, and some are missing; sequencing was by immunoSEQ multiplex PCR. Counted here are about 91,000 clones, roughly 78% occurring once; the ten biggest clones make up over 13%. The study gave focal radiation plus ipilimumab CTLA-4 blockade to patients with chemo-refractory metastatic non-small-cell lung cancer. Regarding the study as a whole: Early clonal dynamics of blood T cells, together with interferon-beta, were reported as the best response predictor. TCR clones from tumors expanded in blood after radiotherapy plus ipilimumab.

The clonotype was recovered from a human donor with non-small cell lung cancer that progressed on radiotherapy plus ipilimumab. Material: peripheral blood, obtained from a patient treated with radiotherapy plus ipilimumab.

The CDR3 sequence: CASSQRDNEKLFF. CDR3 nucleotide sequence: TGTGCCAGCTCACAGAGGGATAATGAAAAACTGTTTTTT. V is TRBV18 and J is TRBJ1-4; D is unclear. Germline-derived CDR1 and CDR2 are KGHSH and LQKENI. The V and J ends lost 4 bases and 4 bases respectively, with 7 bases between them. The length of the CDR3 is 13 residues.